These T cell receptor beta chains were read from a single sample in a study of blood T cell repertoires in COVID-19. This table comes from immunoSEQ multiplex PCR, and its TCRdb copy is limited to in-frame clones, with some not included. The profile shows roughly 100,000 clones, 75% to 85% of them singletons. Material: peripheral blood. The receptors shown here come from a woman aged 70 to 79 with acute or convalescent COVID-19. CDR3s include the opening cysteine and the closing phenylalanine or tryptophan. A D gene is named only where the DNA matches it firmly. Not all rows give a size; the values are once, few, many and, for expanded clones, a class.

v_call: TRBV6-5
j_call: TRBJ1-3
clone_size: .
d_call: .
cdr3_nt: TGTGCCAGCATGCCGGGATTCTCTGGAAACACCATATATTTT
cdr3_aa: CASMPGFSGNTIYF

v_call: TRBV6-2/TRBV6-3
j_call: TRBJ1-1
clone_size: .
d_call: .
cdr3_nt: TGTGCCAGCAGTTCCGACTCACGCACTGAAGCTTTCTTT
cdr3_aa: CASSSDSRTEAFF

v_call: TRBV6-2/TRBV6-3
j_call: TRBJ2-7
clone_size: once
d_call: .
cdr3_nt: TGTGCCAGCAGTAGGGACACCTACGAGCAGTACTTC
cdr3_aa: CASSRDTYEQYF

v_call: TRBV6-6
j_call: TRBJ1-2
clone_size: .
d_call: .
cdr3_nt: TGTGCCAGCAGTTACGTGGGAGGGCATGGCTACACCTTC
cdr3_aa: CASSYVGGHGYTF

v_call: TRBV30
j_call: TRBJ1-1
clone_size: .
d_call: .
cdr3_nt: TGTGCCTGGAAACTCCTTCCGGGGAACACTGAAGCTTTCTTT
cdr3_aa: CAWKLLPGNTEAFF

v_call: TRBV4-1
j_call: TRBJ1-4
clone_size: .
d_call: .
cdr3_nt: TGCGCCAGCAGCCAAGCTTATGAAAAACTGTTTTTT
cdr3_aa: CASSQAYEKLFF

v_call: TRBV24-1
j_call: TRBJ2-2
clone_size: .
d_call: TRBD1
cdr3_nt: TGTGCCACCAGTGATCCGGGACAGGGGACCACCGGGGAGCTGTTTTTT
cdr3_aa: CATSDPGQGTTGELFF

v_call: TRBV2
j_call: TRBJ1-2
clone_size: .
d_call: TRBD1
cdr3_nt: TGTGCCAGCAGTGGCTCCCGGGACAGATATGGCTACACCTTC
cdr3_aa: CASSGSRDRYGYTF

v_call: TRBV7-2
j_call: TRBJ2-5
clone_size: .
d_call: .
cdr3_nt: TGTGCCAGCAGCTTAGCGCAATCAGCGGGCCAAGAGACCCAGTACTTC
cdr3_aa: CASSLAQSAGQETQYF

v_call: TRBV7-2
j_call: TRBJ2-3
clone_size: .
d_call: .
cdr3_nt: TGTGCCAGCAGCTTAGGGGACTCGAATTTCGCTACGCAGTATTTT
cdr3_aa: CASSLGDSNFATQYF

v_call: TRBV20-1
j_call: TRBJ1-5
clone_size: .
d_call: .
cdr3_nt: TGCAGTGCTAGTTTCAGGTACGATCAGCCCCAGCATTTT
cdr3_aa: CSASFRYDQPQHF

v_call: TRBV30
j_call: TRBJ1-5
clone_size: .
d_call: TRBD1
cdr3_nt: TGTGCCTGGAGTTTGGCTTTGACAGGGGATCAGCCCCAGCATTTT
cdr3_aa: CAWSLALTGDQPQHF

v_call: TRBV4-2
j_call: TRBJ2-5
clone_size: .
d_call: .
cdr3_nt: TGTGCCAGCAGCCAAGATCCGAGCTCAGGGGCCCAGGGGACCCAGTACTTC
cdr3_aa: CASSQDPSSGAQGTQYF

v_call: TRBV2
j_call: TRBJ1-3
clone_size: .
d_call: .
cdr3_nt: TGTGCCAGCGCTCGGGGTCTTGGAAACACCATATATTTT
cdr3_aa: CASARGLGNTIYF

v_call: TRBV7-2
j_call: TRBJ2-7
clone_size: .
d_call: TRBD1
cdr3_nt: TGTGCCAGCAGCTTAGAGGTGACAGGGAGTATGAACGAGCAGTACTTC
cdr3_aa: CASSLEVTGSMNEQYF

v_call: TRBV30
j_call: TRBJ2-7
clone_size: .
d_call: TRBD2
cdr3_nt: TGTGCCTGGGGTAGGCCAATAGCGGGATCCTACGAGCAGTACTTC
cdr3_aa: CAWGRPIAGSYEQYF

v_call: TRBV11-2
j_call: TRBJ1-3
clone_size: .
d_call: .
cdr3_nt: TGTGCCAGCAGCTTGTGGGGGGGGAACGACAACACCATATATTTT
cdr3_aa: CASSLWGGNDNTIYF

v_call: TRBV4-3
j_call: TRBJ2-7
clone_size: .
d_call: .
cdr3_nt: TGCGCCAGCAGCCAAATCTGGGGGGGCTACTACGAGCAGTACTTC
cdr3_aa: CASSQIWGGYYEQYF

v_call: TRBV2
j_call: TRBJ1-2
clone_size: .
d_call: .
cdr3_nt: TGTGCCAGCAGTGAAGCTGGCGGCTACACCTTC
cdr3_aa: CASSEAGGYTF

v_call: TRBV19
j_call: TRBJ2-2
clone_size: .
d_call: TRBD2
cdr3_nt: TGTGCCAGTACCATCGGGACTAGCGGGGGGGCTGGGGCCGGGGAGCTGTTTTTT
cdr3_aa: CASTIGTSGGAGAGELFF

v_call: TRBV29-1
j_call: TRBJ2-5
clone_size: .
d_call: TRBD1
cdr3_nt: TGCAGCGTTGACTGGGGACAGGGACAAGAGACCCAGTACTTC
cdr3_aa: CSVDWGQGQETQYF

v_call: TRBV3-1/TRBV3-2
j_call: TRBJ2-5
clone_size: .
d_call: .
cdr3_nt: TGTGCCAGCAGCCCGACTAGTGGGACCCAGTACTTC
cdr3_aa: CASSPTSGTQYF

v_call: TRBV6-6
j_call: TRBJ2-5
clone_size: few
d_call: .
cdr3_nt: TGTGCCAGCAGCCAGACTAGTACGGAGACCCAGTACTTC
cdr3_aa: CASSQTSTETQYF

v_call: TRBV18
j_call: TRBJ2-3
clone_size: once
d_call: .
cdr3_nt: TGTGCCAGCTCACCATTAGAGGTTCCCAATTCCCCAGATACGCAGTATTTT
cdr3_aa: CASSPLEVPNSPDTQYF

v_call: TRBV3-1/TRBV3-2
j_call: TRBJ2-1
clone_size: .
d_call: TRBD2
cdr3_nt: TGTGCCAGCAGCCATTGCGTGAGGACTAGCGGGACCAGCTCCTACAATGAGCAGTTCTTC
cdr3_aa: CASSHCVRTSGTSSYNEQFF

v_call: TRBV5-6
j_call: TRBJ1-3
clone_size: .
d_call: .
cdr3_nt: TGTGCCAGCAGCTTGCCAGCTGGAAACACCATATATTTT
cdr3_aa: CASSLPAGNTIYF

v_call: TRBV7-2
j_call: TRBJ2-3
clone_size: .
d_call: TRBD2
cdr3_nt: TGTGCCAGCAGTATCGGGAGGGGGGGCCGACCGCGCACAGATACGCAGTATTTT
cdr3_aa: CASSIGRGGRPRTDTQYF